Given below is one T cell receptor (beta chain) in context. Its antigen target is currently unknown. The data originate from a study of monozygotic twins with inflammatory bowel disease (dated by TCRdb to between 2019 and 2020). At the level of the whole study: The full study comprised some 30 monozygotic twin pairs: nine German pairs (four IBD-concordant, five IBD-discordant) and 19 IBD-discordant Danish pairs. Each individual had, on average, about 151 000 unique TCRalpha sequences and 181 000 unique TCRbeta sequences available for analysis. Within discordant pairs, disease-associated traits were sought mainly by comparing IBD patients with their genetically identical healthy co-twins. Study-level results and caveats: No single strong signal or clonotype linked to IBD turned up in the results, so the idea that one exists was not supported. Different T cell subtypes could not be distinguished in the analysis. Repertoire similarity did not differ between concordant and discordant twins, which could be due to limited statistical power. Fewer clonotypes were shared with other individuals by IBD patients than by healthy twins, most markedly in patients showing signs of disease activity. Because patients received different immunosuppressive treatments, the repertoires may have picked up extra background noise and variability between individuals. Measured by the inverse Simpson index, TCRbeta repertoire diversity was lower in IBD patients than in their healthy co-twins.

Libraries came from 5' RACE. Preparation of each TCR library used 3,000 to 3,500 ng of total RNA. For each sample, cDNA synthesis was carried out in eight separate reactions using SMARTScribe reverse transcriptase. During cDNA synthesis, template switching introduced unique molecular identifiers that contained a 6-nucleotide sample barcode. TCRalpha and TCRbeta cDNA was amplified by two nested PCRs of around 16 and 10 cycles, with bead purification after each PCR. Before amplification, the cDNA was both treated with uracil DNA-glycosylase and purified with the QIAquick PCR purification kit. The second PCR added Illumina TruSeq-compatible adapters along with sample-specific barcodes. Library quality and concentration were checked on TapeStation and Qubit, and libraries were pooled at roughly 5.1 ng each. The pooled libraries were sequenced with 2 x 100 bp reads and custom sequencing primers on an Illumina HiSeq2500 single-index Rapid Run. As for the authors' bioinformatics: PCR and sequencing errors were corrected by UMI-based consensus assembly using MiGEC version 1.2.6. V(D)J alignment, clonotype assembly and CDR3 extraction were performed with MiXCR version 2.1.1. Normalisation of gene usage, clonotype sharing and MAIT/NKT TCR abundance was achieved by analysing the top 1000, 10 000 and 20 000 clonotypes per sample. After downsampling to 27 000 UMIs, diversity was calculated as the inverse Simpson index using the vegan R package. Paired Mann-Whitney U tests were applied to discordant twin pairs, with Benjamini-Hochberg correction for multiple testing. Once TCRdb had reprocessed the reads, it stored one entry per CDR3 protein sequence and supplied no DNA. TCRdb's processing, not the authors', yielded these V and J calls. The sample table on file contains about 150,000 distinct CDR3 sequences. Together, the top ten hold 0.95% to 1.5% of the sample.

From each donor, a roughly 2.5 ml peripheral blood sample was collected into PAXgene tubes and stored at -80 degrees C. Without T cell sorting, total RNA was isolated from whole blood using the PAXgene blood miRNA kit on an automated QIAcube. Peripheral blood from monozygotic twin pairs concordant or discordant for inflammatory bowel disease was subjected to deep TCRalpha and TCRbeta repertoire profiling with unique molecular barcoding. Smoking habits were recorded for all twin pairs, and individuals were classified as current, former or never smokers. As encoded in the germline V gene, CDR1 is LGHNT while CDR2 is FRNRAP. The cysteine opens and the phenylalanine closes a CDR3 of 20 amino acids. Only the protein is on record.

The source material was blood. Recombination linked TRBV12-5 to TRBJ2-1; TCRdb picks TRBD2, but there is no DNA to check that call. The sequence derives from a human donor with ulcerative colitis or Crohn's disease, or a healthy co-twin of an affected twin (not recorded which). CDR3 region: CASGLVLAGGRGSSYNEQFF. With all but the CDR3 taken from the reference TRBV12-5 and TRBJ2-1 genes, the full variable domain is: DARVTQTPRHKVTEMGQEVTMRCQPILGHNTVFWYRQTMMQGLELLAYFRNRAPLDDSGMPKDRFSAEMPDATLATLKIQPSEPRDSAVYFCASGLVLAGGRGSSYNEQFFGPGTRLTVL.